The entry below gives a single TCR beta chain sequence along with its context. In the PCR, 60 Vbeta and 13 Jbeta primers were used. The table came from immunoSEQ multiplex PCR; TCRdb's copy has only in-frame clones and leaves some out. Seen here are about 150,000 clones, around 79% observed once, and the top ten hold about 3%. This record comes from a study of cytomegalovirus exposure and HLA in healthy donors. CDR3 length: 13 residues. Germline-derived CDR1 and CDR2 are SNHLY and FYNNEI. Trimming cost V 7 bases and J 8 bases, with 14 bases left between them. Sequencing was carried out using PBMCs. The source of this sequence is a man aged 40-50 years in good health and CMV-seropositive. This chain connects TRBV2 to TRBJ2-2, with D possibly TRBD2 on 7 matching bases. CDR3 in DNA: TGTGCCAGCAAGGGGGGGGGAGCTGGGGAGCTGTTTTTT. Amino acids: CASKGGGAGELFF.